Listed below are T cell receptor beta chains from one sample, sequenced in a study of blood T cell repertoires in COVID-19. The table came from immunoSEQ multiplex PCR; TCRdb's copy has only in-frame clones and leaves some out. The sample has some 64,000 clones; 72% are singletons. Material: peripheral blood. The receptors here all came from a woman aged 70-85 years with COVID-19, enrolled during active disease. CDR3s include the opening cysteine and the closing phenylalanine or tryptophan.

v_call	j_call	cdr3_length	cdr3_aa
TRBV20-1	TRBJ1-1	11	CSASGDREAFF
TRBV19	TRBJ2-5	14	CASSIGGSGKTQYF
TRBV28	TRBJ1-2	13	CASSEDRPGRYTF
TRBV12-3/TRBV12-4	TRBJ1-2	13	CASSPHPNYGYTF
TRBV4-2	TRBJ1-2	14	CASSQDRRRVGYTF
TRBV5-1	TRBJ1-4	16	CASSFSGQGGGEKLFF
TRBV6-5	TRBJ1-2	13	CASADRANYGYTF
TRBV3-1/TRBV3-2	TRBJ1-4	15	CASSPLGGRGEKLFF
TRBV4-2	TRBJ2-7	15	CASSPIGGAGNEQYF
TRBV29-1	TRBJ2-2	13	CSADRGYTGELFF
TRBV10-3	TRBJ1-3	14	CATWDTNFGNTIYF
TRBV11-2	TRBJ2-7	13	CASSPGQVYEQYF